One sample yielded the 26 T cell receptor beta chains listed below, sequenced in a study of identical twins. From the 5' RACE reads, TCRdb called clonotypes with MiXCR, one entry per CDR3 protein. The sample records roughly 480,000 distinct CDR3 sequences, roughly 24% being singletons. This same sample was also taken into another study, of T cells expressing NK-cell markers.

The source material was CD4+ T cells sorted from blood. These TCRs come from a young woman in good health.

The rearrangement links TRBV5-1 to TRBJ2-3; the D is unclear. Germline CDR1 SGHRS, CDR2 YFSETQ. The V end lost 7 bases, the J end lost 7 bases, and 10 bases lay between the germline ends. CDR3 length: 11 amino acids. This chain's CDR3 is CASGVDYTQYF. The CDR3 DNA follows: TGCGCCAGCGGGGTGGATTATACGCAGTATTTT.

This clonotype was detected only a few times. The V gene is TRBV20-1, the J gene TRBJ2-1, with 7 positions matching TRBD2. The junction had 12 bases not matched to a gene; V was cut back by 1 base and J by 0 bases. The CDR3 runs 18 residues. Germline CDR1 DFQATT, CDR2 SNEGSKA (reference sequence). The CDR3 is CSARGVIAGKSSYNEQFF. CDR3 bases: TGCAGTGCTAGAGGAGTCATAGCGGGTAAGAGCTCCTACAATGAGCAGTTCTTC.

The chain recombines TRBV20-1 with TRBJ2-7; 9 nucleotides match TRBD1. Trimming at V came to 6 bases and at J to 2 bases, leaving 8 bases not matched to a gene. The CDR3 runs to 14 residues. Germline V lookup: CDR1 DFQATT, CDR2 SNEGSKA (reference sequence). The CDR3 DNA reads TGCAGTGCCAAAGCGGACAGGGGCCCCTACGAGCAGTACTTC. Amino acid sequence: CSAKADRGPYEQYF.

This clonotype has only a few counts. This rearrangement joins TRBV7-2 to TRBJ2-4; 7 positions match TRBD2. The junction had 3 bases not matched to a gene; V was cut back by 1 base and J by 0 bases. This CDR3 is 16 amino acids long. Germline V gene data show CDR1 as SGHTA and CDR2 as FQGNSA. CDR3: CASSLELALAKNIQYF. The CDR3 DNA follows: TGTGCCAGCAGCTTAGAACTAGCGTTAGCCAAAAACATTCAGTACTTC.

This clonotype appeared many times. This rearrangement joins TRBV18 to TRBJ2-3; D is undetermined. Germline V gives CDR1 KGHSH, CDR2 LQKENI. The CDR3 loop spans 13 amino acids. Trimming cost V 8 bases and J 2 bases, with 11 bases left between them. The CDR3 region is CASSPGVTDTQYF. The CDR3 nucleotides are TGTGCCAGCAGCCCCGGTGTCACAGATACGCAGTATTTT.

This clonotype was observed a few times. The gene calls are TRBV12-5 and TRBJ2-1, with 9 bases lining up with TRBD2. The J segment lost 7 bases and the V segment lost 1 base, leaving 5 bases of the junction unmatched. In germline, CDR1 is LGHNT, CDR2 FRNRAP. CDR3 size: 15 residues. CDR3 sequence: CASGLGGRAQNEQFF. CDR3 in DNA: TGTGCTAGTGGTTTGGGCGGGAGGGCCCAAAATGAGCAGTTCTTC.

The chain carries TRBV10-1 and TRBJ2-5; D not certain. The V end was cut by 6 bases, the J end by 4 bases, with 12 bases between. There are 13 residues in the CDR3. Germline CDR1 and CDR2: WNHNN and SYGVQD (reference sequence). CDR3 protein: CASRLYKGETQYF. In nucleotides, the CDR3 is TGCGCCAGCAGGCTTTATAAGGGAGAGACCCAGTACTTC.

The chain uses TRBV11-3 and TRBJ2-1; 12 bases map to TRBD2. Germline assignment: CDR1 SGHNT and CDR2 YENEEA. V lost 5 bases and J lost 10; bases outside the gene matches: 15. There are 17 residues in the CDR3. The CDR3 bases are TGTGCCAGCAGCCCCACCACTAGCGGGGGGCCCCTGGGGGAGCAGTTCTTC. This codes for CASSPTTSGGPLGEQFF. Filled out from reference TRBV11-3 and TRBJ2-1, the complete variable domain reads EAGVVQSPRYKIIEKKQPVAFWCNPISGHNTLYWYLQNLGQGPELLIRYENEEAVDDSQLPKDRFSAERLKGVDSTLKIQPAELGDSAVYLCASSPTTSGGPLGEQFFGPGTRLTVL.

This clonotype was counted only a few times. The V and J genes are TRBV5-1 and TRBJ2-7, with 7 bases aligning to TRBD1. Germline loops: CDR1 SGHRS, CDR2 YFSETQ. CDR3 size: 16 residues. V gave up 0 bases and J gave up 5 bases; unmatched junction bases: 11. The CDR3 sequence is CASSLAAFRGLDEQYF. The CDR3 DNA is TGCGCCAGCAGCTTGGCCGCGTTTAGGGGGCTTGACGAGCAGTACTTC.

The V and J genes are TRBV10-1 and TRBJ2-3; TRBD1 aligns across 8 bases. This CDR3 has 13 amino acids. Germline lookup yields CDR1 WNHNN and CDR2 SYGVQD (reference sequence). V gave up 4 bases and J gave up 7 bases; unmatched junction bases: 4. This CDR3 reads CASSADRVNTQYF. The CDR3 nucleotides are TGCGCCAGCAGTGCGGACAGGGTAAATACGCAGTATTTT.

The rearrangement links TRBV29-1 to TRBJ2-3, with D perhaps TRBD1 (5 bases). The CDR3 loop spans 14 amino acids. The ends were cut back, 1 base at V and 5 bases at J, with 13 bases in the middle. Germline loops: CDR1 SQVTM, CDR2 ANQGSEA. As DNA, the CDR3 is TGCAGCGTTGAAGGACCAGGGCTGAAAGATACGCAGTATTTT. It translates to CSVEGPGLKDTQYF.

The table lists this clonotype with a few counts. The chain has TRBV5-1 and TRBJ2-3, with 7 bases matching TRBD2. The CDR3 consists of 14 residues. Germline V gene data show CDR1 as SGHRS and CDR2 as YFSETQ. J was trimmed by 3 bases and V by 3 bases; bases with no gene match: 4. CDR3: CASSWGGWTDTQYF. For the CDR3, the DNA is TGCGCCAGCAGCTGGGGGGGTTGGACAGATACGCAGTATTTT.

This clonotype was counted only a few times. V is TRBV9 and J is TRBJ2-5, with 10 bases that match TRBD2. V lost 4 bases to trimming and J lost 0 bases; unmatched junction nucleotides: 3. Germline loops: CDR1 SGDLS, CDR2 YYNGEE. This CDR3 comprises 15 residues. The CDR3 nucleotides read TGTGCCAGCAGCCTTAGCGGGAGGTACCAAGAGACCCAGTACTTC. Translated, it gives CASSLSGRYQETQYF. The whole variable domain, remainder taken from reference TRBV9 and TRBJ2-5, is DSGVTQTPKHLITATGQRVTLRCSPRSGDLSVYWYQQSLDQGLQFLIQYYNGEERAKGNILERFSAQQFPDLHSELNLSSLELGDSALYFCASSLSGRYQETQYFGPGTRLLVL.

The chain employs TRBV10-3 and TRBJ2-7, with a weak D call TRBD1 (5 bases). Trimming shortened V by 7 bases and J by 10 bases, and 17 bases separated the two germline ends. Germline V gene sequence: CDR1 ENHRY, CDR2 SYGVKD. This CDR3 contains 12 residues. The DNA for the CDR3 is TGTGCCATCAAGGTCAGGGATGAGAGCCAGTACTTC. Translation gives CAIKVRDESQYF.

V and J are TRBV14 and TRBJ2-1; D remains unclear. Trimming left V 4 bases short and J 8 bases short, with 6 bases between. Germline V gene lookup returns CDR1 SGHDN and CDR2 FVKESK. The CDR3 length is 11 residues. CDR3 nucleotide sequence: TGTGCCAGCAGCCGAGTGGATGAGCAGTTCTTC. It translates to CASSRVDEQFF.

This clonotype is a singleton in its sample. This chain links TRBV20-1 with TRBJ2-1, with D tentatively TRBD2 (6 bases). The CDR3 sequence is 12 residues long. The V and J ends lost 6 bases and 9 bases respectively, with 15 bases between them. The germline gives CDR1 DFQATT, CDR2 SNEGSKA (reference sequence). CDR3 nucleotide sequence: TGCAGTGCCCCGGGAGTCCTCACTGAGCAGTTCTTC. It encodes CSAPGVLTEQFF.

This clonotype was detected only a few times. The J gene is TRBJ1-2, the V gene TRBV14; no clear D. The germline V and J ends were trimmed by 3 bases and 3 bases, with 20 bases remaining between them. Germline V lookup: CDR1 SGHDN, CDR2 FVKESK. CDR3 length: 17 residues. CDR3 sequence (DNA): TGTGCCAGCAGCCACTTTAACAAGCTGGAGAACGACTATGGCTACACCTTC. As protein: CASSHFNKLENDYGYTF.

This clonotype was detected a few times. The rearrangement uses TRBV7-2 and TRBJ2-2, with 7 bases identical to TRBD2. The CDR3 loop spans 17 amino acids. Germline CDR1 reads SGHTA; CDR2 reads FQGNSA. Trimming at V came to 5 bases and at J to 0 bases, leaving 9 bases not matched to a gene. The CDR3 protein is CASSPFGGGPNTGELFF. CDR3 coding DNA: TGTGCCAGCAGCCCCTTCGGGGGAGGGCCGAACACCGGGGAGCTGTTTTTT.

The gene calls are TRBV7-9 and TRBJ1-1, with unresolved D. From germline, CDR1 is SEHNR and CDR2 FQNEAQ (reference sequence). CDR3 length: 17 amino acids. With 1 base removed from V and 3 bases from J, the gap between germline ends came to 18 bases. CDR3 nucleotide sequence: TGTGCCAGCAGCTTAGTTCCGGGCACGGGGTACCACACTGAAGCTTTCTTT. The encoded protein is CASSLVPGTGYHTEAFF.

There are a few counts of this clonotype. The gene calls are TRBV6-1 and TRBJ2-1; 10 bases map to TRBD1. CDR1 is MNHNS, CDR2 SASEGT, per germline. With 6 bases clipped from V and 6 bases from J, the junction kept 5 bases outside the gene matches. The CDR3 spans 14 residues. CDR3 DNA sequence: TGTGCCAGCAGGGACAGGGGGGGATCCAATGAGCAGTTCTTC. It codes for CASRDRGGSNEQFF.

This clonotype was found a few times. Here the CDR3 DNA reads TGCGCCAGCAGCTTGGAATCTAGCGGGGGAGGTGAGCAGTTCTTC. Protein sequence: CASSLESSGGGEQFF. This chain connects TRBV5-1 to TRBJ2-1; 10 bases line up with TRBD2. With V trimmed by 0 bases and J by 9 bases, 6 bases remained unmatched. Germline V gives CDR1 SGHRS, CDR2 YFSETQ. The CDR3 totals 15 residues.

The J gene is TRBJ2-2, the V gene TRBV6-2 or TRBV6-3, with a tentative D call TRBD1 (6 bases). V lost 6 bases and J lost 1, with 9 bases in between. Germline V gene lookup returns CDR1 MNHEY and CDR2 SVGEGT. The CDR3 length is 14 residues. CDR3 amino acids: CASRDSLNTGELFF. CDR3 bases: TGTGCCAGCAGGGACAGCCTGAACACCGGGGAGCTGTTTTTT.

The table lists this clonotype with a few counts. This rearrangement joins TRBV15 to TRBJ1-2; unclear D gene. The germline V and J ends were trimmed by 5 bases and 1 base, with 11 bases remaining between them. Germline-derived CDR1 and CDR2 are LNHNV and YYDKDF (reference sequence). The CDR3 runs 14 residues. The CDR3 is CATSPGPFNYGYTF. CDR3 sequence (DNA): TGTGCCACCAGCCCAGGCCCGTTTAACTATGGCTACACCTTC.

The V and J genes are TRBV10-3 and TRBJ2-7; unclear D gene. The CDR3 has 13 residues. Germline CDR1 is ENHRY and CDR2 is SYGVKD. The V end was cut by 6 bases, the J end by 0 bases, with 9 bases between. The CDR3 DNA sequence: TGTGCCATCAGAGACCCAGGCTCCTACGAGCAGTACTTC. Its protein product is CAIRDPGSYEQYF.

The table lists this clonotype with a few counts. The chain employs TRBV6-2 or TRBV6-3 and TRBJ2-1; a weak D match, TRBD2 (6 bases). The V end was cut by 7 bases, the J end by 1 base, with 17 bases between. The CDR3 runs to 16 residues. CDR1 is MNHEY and CDR2 is SVGEGT in the germline V gene. The CDR3 region has the DNA TGTGCCAGCAACCCCCGGGACTCTAGTTCCTACAATGAGCAGTTCTTC. Translation: CASNPRDSSSYNEQFF.

This clonotype came up a few times. This rearrangement joins TRBV4-3 to TRBJ2-2, with D perhaps TRBD2 (7 bases). The V end was cut by 4 bases, the J end by 3 bases, with 12 bases between. Germline V gives CDR1 LGHNA, CDR2 YSLEER. This CDR3 comprises 15 residues. The CDR3 reads CASSPEGGYTGELFF. CDR3 nucleotides: TGCGCCAGCAGCCCTGAGGGGGGGTACACCGGGGAGCTGTTTTTT.